The 32 T cell receptor beta chains given below trace back to one sample, sequenced in a study of T cell repertoires in cytomegalovirus infection. TCRdb re-derived calls from the reads in MiXCR, one entry per CDR3 protein. Of hundreds of thousands of distinct CDR3 sequences listed, roughly 26% are singletons. Sequencing was carried out using CD8+ T cells from PBMCs. These receptors were taken from a human donor in good health (CMV status not recorded). Some clones in this sample may be carry-over from other donors' samples.

CDR3 loop: CANSNRGPEAFF. In DNA, the CDR3 is TGTGCCAACAGTAACAGGGGACCTGAAGCTTTCTTT. The V and J genes are TRBV13 and TRBJ1-1; 7 nucleotides match TRBD1. Germline CDR1 reads PRHDT; CDR2 reads FYEKMQ (reference sequence). The CDR3 consists of 12 residues. V lost 10 bases and J lost 6; bases outside the gene matches: 8.

At least ten counts were recorded for this clonotype. The chain combines TRBV12-5 with TRBJ1-3, with unresolved D. CDR1 is LGHNT and CDR2 is FRNRAP in the germline V gene. Deletions cut 7 bases from V and 4 bases from J, with 5 bases between. CDR3 size: 11 residues. The CDR3 region has the DNA TGTGCTAGTGCCCGAGGAAACACCATATATTTT. The encoded protein is CASARGNTIYF.

The chain recombines TRBV13 with TRBJ2-5, with D possibly TRBD1 on 5 matching bases. In germline, CDR1 is PRHDT, CDR2 FYEKMQ (reference sequence). There are 14 residues in the CDR3. Between the trimmed V and J ends, which lost 1 base and 3 bases, there was a span of 9 bases. The CDR3 coding sequence is TGTGCCAGCAGCTTAGAGGACAAGGAAGAGACCCAGTACTTC. Amino acids: CASSLEDKEETQYF.

The chain links TRBV6-6 to TRBJ1-1; no definite D call. The germline V and J ends were trimmed by 2 bases and 7 bases, with 17 bases remaining between them. This CDR3 comprises 15 residues. Germline V gene data show CDR1 as MNHNY and CDR2 as SVGAGI (reference sequence). This CDR3 is CASSYGSLSGSEAFF. The CDR3 DNA sequence: TGTGCCAGCAGTTACGGTTCTCTATCGGGGAGTGAAGCTTTCTTT.

This clonotype appeared a few times. V gene TRBV2 combines with J gene TRBJ2-1; 11 bases fit TRBD2. The V gene's germline CDR1 is SNHLY and CDR2 FYNNEI. CDR3 length: 13 residues. Trimming removed 11 bases from V and 4 bases from J; junction bases left unmatched: 4. The chain's CDR3 is CAGRLAGYNEQFF. CDR3 bases: TGTGCCGGACGACTAGCGGGGTACAATGAGCAGTTCTTC.

This clonotype has only a few counts. The rearrangement joins TRBV28 to TRBJ1-1; D gene unclear. V dropped 7 bases and J dropped 1 base, with 22 bases sitting between them. The CDR3 contains 17 residues. CDR1 and CDR2 from the germline V gene are MDHEN and SYDVKM. CDR3 DNA: TGTGCCAGCACCACAGCCCTACGGGGAGTTCGGAACACTGAAGCTTTCTTT. Translating gives CASTTALRGVRNTEAFF.

This chain uses TRBV23-1 with TRBJ1-6; 11 nucleotides agree with TRBD1. TRBV23-1 is known as an ORF, though its function is uncertain. The CDR3 is 14 amino acids. J was trimmed by 10 bases and V by 2 bases; bases with no gene match: 1. The CDR3 DNA sequence: TGCGCCAGCAGTCAAGGGACAGGGGGATCACCCCTCCACTTT. It codes for CASSQGTGGSPLHF.

A word on this clonotype: At one end the junction does not follow the germline gene, possibly because of a read error. V is TRBV7-4 and J is TRBJ1-5, with D maybe TRBD1 (5 bases). There are 17 residues in the CDR3. Germline CDR1 reads SGHVT; CDR2 reads SQSDAQ. This chain's CDR3 is CTSSFFFGPRGDQPQHF. The CDR3 region has the DNA TGTACCAGCAGTTTCTTCTTTGGGCCGCGGGGGGATCAGCCCCAGCATTTT.

A few counts support this clonotype. This chain connects TRBV7-8 to TRBJ2-7, with D possibly matching TRBD1 (6 bases). Per the germline V gene, CDR1 is SGHVS and CDR2 is FQNEAQ. There are 16 residues in the CDR3. Trimming cost V 2 bases and J 5 bases, with 19 bases left between them. CDR3 DNA: TGTGCCAGCAGCTTATATTTGGGGGCCGAGGGCGACGAGCAGTACTTC. This codes for CASSLYLGAEGDEQYF.

The rearrangement links TRBV7-2 to TRBJ1-6; 8 positions agree with TRBD1. Germline CDR1 and CDR2: SGHTA and FQGNSA. V trimming: 10 bases; J trimming: 9 bases; junction bases outside the gene matches: 5. CDR3 length: 12 residues. The CDR3 coding sequence is TGTGCCATACGACAGGGGAGTTCACCCCTCCACTTT. It translates to CAIRQGSSPLHF.

V gene TRBV6-6 combines with J gene TRBJ2-7; 9 bases agree with TRBD1. Germline V gives CDR1 MNHNY, CDR2 SVGAGI (reference sequence). CDR3 size: 13 residues. V lost 7 bases to trimming and J lost 4 bases; unmatched junction nucleotides: 5. CDR3 region: CASKGDREYEQYV. The CDR3, as DNA: TGTGCCAGCAAGGGGGACAGGGAGTACGAGCAGTACGTC.

The rearrangement uses TRBV4-1 and TRBJ2-2; D ambiguous. The CDR3 totals 13 residues. The germline V gene has CDR1 MGHRA and CDR2 YSYEKL. V lost 4 bases, J lost 10 bases, and 13 bases lay in between. The DNA of the CDR3 is TGCGCCAGCAGCCGAACGACGCGACCGGAGCTGTTTTTT. This gives the protein CASSRTTRPELFF.

This clonotype was counted between two and nine times. This chain links TRBV12-3 or TRBV12-4 with TRBJ2-3; 9 nucleotides line up with TRBD2. This CDR3 has 15 amino acids. After removal of 6 bases from V and 2 bases from J, the junction contained 6 bases not matched to a gene. DNA for the CDR3: TGTGCCAGCAGAGGACTAGCGTACGACACAGATACGCAGTATTTT. It codes for CASRGLAYDTDTQYF.

The chain recombines TRBV6-5 with TRBJ2-5; D not certain. With 1 base removed from V and 5 bases from J, the gap between germline ends came to 14 bases. This CDR3 has 15 amino acids. Germline V lookup: CDR1 MNHEY, CDR2 SVGAGI. Here the CDR3 reads CASSYLGRLSETQYF. The CDR3 nucleotides are TGTGCCAGCAGTTACTTGGGCAGACTCTCCGAGACCCAGTACTTC.

This clonotype was seen at least ten times. J is TRBJ2-7 and V is TRBV6-8, with 7 nucleotides matching TRBD1. This CDR3 spans 14 amino acids. Unmatched junction bases numbered 7, after V lost 2 bases and J lost 6 bases. CDR1 and CDR2 (germline): MNHGY, SAAAGT. In nucleotides, the CDR3 is TGTGCCAGCAGTTACGACAACCCAGGGGGCGAGCAGTACTTC. Residues: CASSYDNPGGEQYF.

This clonotype has just a few counts. The chain carries TRBV7-9 and TRBJ2-1, with TRBD2 matching 11 bases. This CDR3 has 16 residues. Germline V gives CDR1 SEHNR, CDR2 FQNEAQ (reference sequence). Losses at the gene ends were 5 bases for V and 7 bases for J; bases not matched to a gene: 10. CDR3 in amino acids: CASSGRTSGLGNEQFF. The DNA for the CDR3 is TGTGCCAGCAGCGGCCGGACTAGCGGGCTCGGGAATGAGCAGTTCTTC.

This rearrangement joins TRBV5-4 to TRBJ2-3; D is unclear. With 3 bases removed from V and 2 bases from J, the gap between germline ends came to 13 bases. The CDR3 is 15 residues long. Germline CDR1 is SGHNT and CDR2 is YYREEE (reference sequence). CDR3 in amino acids: CASSSGSVDTDTQYF. The CDR3 DNA is TGTGCCAGCAGCTCTGGATCCGTTGACACAGATACGCAGTATTTT.

This clonotype was detected a few times. The chain combines TRBV29-1 with TRBJ1-2; D is ambiguous. The CDR3 spans 15 residues. The V end lost 2 bases, the J end lost 7 bases, and 20 bases lay between the germline ends. CDR1 and CDR2 (germline): SQVTM, ANQGSEA. Here the CDR3 reads CSVEFVDPLRFGYTF. The CDR3 region has the DNA TGCAGCGTTGAATTCGTAGACCCTCTGAGGTTTGGCTACACCTTC.

This clonotype was detected a few times. This chain joins TRBV7-9 and TRBJ2-1; D may be TRBD2 (5 bases). The CDR3 is 15 amino acids. CDR1 is SEHNR, CDR2 FQNEAQ, per germline (reference sequence). V lost 0 bases, J lost 6 bases, and 12 bases lay in between. CDR3 DNA sequence: TGTGCCAGCAGCTTAGCTGGAGGACCGTCCAATGAGCAGTTCTTC. It codes for CASSLAGGPSNEQFF.

This clonotype was seen more than once but under ten times. The V call is TRBV11-2, the J call TRBJ1-1; possibly TRBD1 for D (6 bases). Trimming stripped 2 bases from V and 4 bases from J, with 23 bases between. Per the germline V gene, CDR1 is SGHAT and CDR2 is FQNNGV. The length of the CDR3 is 18 residues. CDR3 nucleotides: TGTGCCAGCAGCTTATTCCGCCGGGACACACAGTGGGTCACTGAAGCTTTCTTT. Amino acid sequence: CASSLFRRDTQWVTEAFF.

Regarding this clonotype: The conserved phenylalanine or tryptophan normally closing the CDR3 is absent here, so this likely arose from a read error. The chain uses TRBV7-9 and TRBJ2-1; D unclear. V was cut by 1 base and J by 6 bases, with 7 bases left in between. Germline loops: CDR1 SEHNR, CDR2 FQNEAQ (reference sequence). The CDR3 consists of 13 residues. DNA for the CDR3: TGTGCCAGCAGCTTAGGACAATTCAATGAGCAGTTCTTG. Translated, it gives CASSLGQFNEQFL.

This clonotype has more than one count but fewer than ten. The genes are TRBV29-1 and TRBJ1-3; D possibly corresponds to TRBD1 (5 bases). The V end lost 6 bases, the J end lost 1 base, and 13 bases lay between the germline ends. Germline V gives CDR1 SQVTM, CDR2 ANQGSEA. This CDR3 comprises 14 residues. CDR3 bases: TGCAGCGTGGGCCGGGACCTATCTGGAAACACCATATATTTT. Its protein product is CSVGRDLSGNTIYF.

This clonotype was seen a few times. V gene TRBV20-1 combines with J gene TRBJ2-3; D perhaps matches TRBD1 (6 bases). Trimming removed 6 bases from V and 0 bases from J, with 13 bases in between. Looked up from germline, CDR1 is DFQATT and CDR2 is SNEGSKA (reference sequence). The CDR3 has 14 residues. In nucleotides, the CDR3 is TGCAGTGCAAACCTGGGACAAAGCACAGATACGCAGTATTTT. Its translation: CSANLGQSTDTQYF.

The genes are TRBV25-1 and TRBJ2-1; TRBD1 aligns across 9 bases. Germline V gene data show CDR1 as MGHDK and CDR2 as SYGVNS. J gave up 6 bases and V 8 bases, and 8 bases lay outside the gene matches. The CDR3 has 14 residues. CDR3 nucleotide sequence: TGTGCCAGCGGAGACAGGGGGAAATCCAATGAGCAGTTCTTC. This encodes CASGDRGKSNEQFF.

This clonotype has ten or more counts. As DNA, the CDR3 is TGTGCCAGCAGTTTAGCGGGGAGCGGGTACACTGAAGCTTTCTTT. It specifies CASSLAGSGYTEAFF. The V gene is TRBV27, the J gene TRBJ1-1; no clear D. The V gene's germline CDR1 is MNHEY and CDR2 SMNVEV (reference sequence). The CDR3 loop spans 15 amino acids. V dropped 2 bases and J dropped 3 bases, with 13 bases sitting between them.

The table lists this clonotype with many counts. The V and J genes are TRBV7-2 and TRBJ2-1; D could derive from TRBD1 or TRBD2 (7 bases each). V was trimmed by 1 base and J by 7 bases, leaving 17 bases between them. CDR3 length: 16 residues. CDR1 is SGHTA and CDR2 is FQGNSA in the germline V gene. The CDR3 region is CASSLVLQGRENEQFF. CDR3 bases: TGTGCCAGCAGCTTAGTCCTACAGGGGAGGGAAAATGAGCAGTTCTTC.

The J gene is TRBJ1-1, the V gene TRBV20-1; D is ambiguous. This CDR3 region has 13 residues. V was shortened by 0 bases and J by 1 base, with 6 bases between the two germline ends. Germline lookup yields CDR1 DFQATT and CDR2 SNEGSKA (reference sequence). CDR3 residues: CSAREGRNTEAFF. CDR3 nucleotides: TGCAGTGCTAGAGAGGGGAGGAACACTGAAGCTTTCTTT.

This clonotype appeared many times. This chain connects TRBV7-2 to TRBJ2-3; 8 bases line up with TRBD1. CDR1 is SGHTA and CDR2 is FQGNSA in the germline V gene. This CDR3 region has 15 residues. V lost 6 bases to trimming and J lost 4 bases; unmatched junction nucleotides: 9. In DNA form, the CDR3 reads TGTGCCAGCAGTTCTACAGGGGGTAGTGCAGATACGCAGTATTTT. This codes for CASSSTGGSADTQYF.

This clonotype has a handful of counts. The chain combines TRBV7-9 with TRBJ1-2; 10 bases match TRBD1. V lost 6 bases and J lost 3; bases outside the gene matches: 13. The CDR3 has 17 amino acids. Per the germline V gene, CDR1 is SEHNR and CDR2 is FQNEAQ (reference sequence). CDR3 loop: CASSRGGTGTGDYGYTF. Written as DNA, the CDR3 is TGTGCCAGCAGTCGAGGCGGAACCGGGACAGGGGACTATGGCTACACCTTC.

The table lists this clonotype with a few counts. The chain joins TRBV2 to TRBJ2-3; D not resolved. The germline gives CDR1 SNHLY, CDR2 FYNNEI. V lost 3 bases and J 4 bases, leaving 11 bases between the germline ends. The CDR3 is 14 amino acids. The CDR3 reads CASSEKRYSDTQYF. CDR3 nucleotides: TGTGCCAGCAGTGAGAAACGGTATTCAGATACGCAGTATTTT.

This clonotype was seen a handful of times. The chain carries TRBV4-3 and TRBJ1-1, with a tentative D call TRBD1 (5 bases). The CDR3 has 15 amino acids. Germline lookup yields CDR1 LGHNA and CDR2 YSLEER. Trimming took off 6 bases at V and 5 bases at J, with 19 bases between the two ends. The CDR3 sequence is CASSPSVGPGTEAFF. The DNA for the CDR3 is TGCGCCAGCAGTCCAAGTGTGGGGCCGGGGACTGAAGCTTTCTTT.

Only one count was recorded for this clonotype. The chain employs TRBV13 and TRBJ1-3, with a possible D match to TRBD1 (5 bases). Germline V lookup: CDR1 PRHDT, CDR2 FYEKMQ (reference sequence). The CDR3 has 15 residues. Trimming took off 4 bases at V and 4 bases at J, with 14 bases between the two ends. Written as DNA, the CDR3 is TGTGCCAGCAGCTCAACGTCAGGGAGAGGAAACACCATATATTTT. Protein product: CASSSTSGRGNTIYF.